The rows below give T cell receptor beta chains drawn from one sample of a study of OX40 agonist ivuxolimab in advanced cancers. Sequencing was performed with immunoSEQ multiplex PCR; in TCRdb, only in-frame clones are kept and a portion is missing. The data show 65,000 to 85,000 clones, with approximately 85% seen just once and less than 4% held by the top ten. This specimen was CD4+ or CD8+ T cells sorted from blood, taken in a trial of the OX40 agonist ivuxolimab. The receptor set was obtained from an adult with an advanced solid tumor such as melanoma, head and neck, liver or kidney cancer. CDR3s include the opening cysteine and the closing phenylalanine or tryptophan. The order of the fields is J gene, clone size, V gene, CDR3 protein. Rows may omit the clone size; those that give it use once, few, many or a size class.

>TRBJ1-5|.|TRBV28
CASSDQRKNSNQPQHF
>TRBJ2-7|.|TRBV5-1
CASSWIEGGSSYEQYF
>TRBJ2-7|few|TRBV19
CASSMSFGRGPYEQYF
>TRBJ2-7|.|TRBV4-3
CASSQELAGGAYEQYF
>TRBJ2-1|.|TRBV19
CASSLRRPTGGSYNEQFF
>TRBJ2-3|.|TRBV5-1
CASSPGGRRGGSDTQYF
>TRBJ2-1|.|TRBV5-4
CASSPSGRGGNEQFF
>TRBJ1-5|few|TRBV6-1
CASSERGTGGNQPQHF
>TRBJ2-7|few|TRBV14
CASSQGFVSYYEQYF
>TRBJ1-1|.|TRBV4-3
CASRDQGRTEAFF
>TRBJ2-7|.|TRBV29-1
CSASGSGATYEQYF
>TRBJ2-2|.|TRBV2
CASSASPFYRGLTGELFF
>TRBJ1-5|.|TRBV6-5
CASSPRTGANQPQHF
>TRBJ2-6|.|TRBV25-1
CASSVTSGSSGANVLTF
>TRBJ1-1|.|TRBV18
CASSPDRGRAEAFF
>TRBJ1-1|.|TRBV6-5
CASSYPGGNTEAFF
>TRBJ2-4|.|TRBV14
CASSQGWVGTKNIQYF
>TRBJ1-5|.|TRBV6-5
CASSTHEGPQHF
>TRBJ1-1|.|TRBV5-6
CASSLTLNTEAFF
>TRBJ1-2|.|TRBV7-9
CASSPPWGGNGYTF
>TRBJ1-5|.|TRBV6-5
CASSPNNFQPQHF